This T cell receptor (beta chain) was sequenced in a study of blood T cell repertoires in COVID-19. For the study at large: The samples span acute and convalescent COVID-19 from the United States, Italy and Spain.

CDR1 and CDR2 (germline): LNHNV, YYDKDF (reference sequence). V lost 1 base, J lost 2 bases, and 3 bases stayed unmatched. The length of the CDR3 is 16 residues. Here immunoSEQ multiplex PCR was the method, and the copy in TCRdb shows in-frame clones only, minus some. Of around 200,000 clones listed, 86% were seen once; the top ten hold roughly 4.9%. The chain joins TRBV15 to TRBJ1-3; 9 bases match TRBD1. The sequencing input was PBMCs or T cells enriched from blood (not recorded which). This TCR came from a woman younger than 45 who had been exposed to COVID-19. The CDR3 DNA follows: TGTGCCACCAGCAGAGGACGACAGGGGGCTGGAAACACCATATATTTT. Its translation: CATSRGRQGAGNTIYF.